This is a list of T cell receptor beta chains from one sample in a study of CXCR3-negative and CXCR3-positive naive CD8 T cells. TCRdb re-called the 5' RACE reads and gives one entry per CDR3 protein, without DNA. The listing contains tens of thousands of distinct CDR3 sequences. The sequencing sample was made of naive CXCR3+ CD8+ T cells from blood. The origin of the receptors is a human donor in good health. Some clones in this sample may be carry-over from other donors' samples. The CDR3 runs from the conserved cysteine through the conserved F or W. The size entry is marked missing in some rows and otherwise reads once, few, many or a size class.

j_call: TRBJ2-7
clone_size: NA
v_call: TRBV11-3
cdr3_aa: CASSLWRQGASEQYF

j_call: TRBJ2-7
clone_size: NA
v_call: TRBV10-1
cdr3_aa: CASSDDRSPYEQYF

j_call: TRBJ2-7
clone_size: NA
v_call: TRBV7-9
cdr3_aa: CASSSRAYEQYF

j_call: TRBJ2-5
clone_size: NA
v_call: TRBV7-9
cdr3_aa: CASSLATGGRETQYF

j_call: TRBJ2-7
clone_size: NA
v_call: TRBV5-1
cdr3_aa: CASSFFGPPGDEQYF

j_call: TRBJ2-1
clone_size: NA
v_call: TRBV19
cdr3_aa: CASSIPRGVGDEQFF

j_call: TRBJ1-2
clone_size: NA
v_call: TRBV5-5
cdr3_aa: CASSPIAGLSYGYTF

j_call: TRBJ2-7
clone_size: NA
v_call: TRBV29-1
cdr3_aa: CSVRDKNYEQYF

j_call: TRBJ2-2
clone_size: NA
v_call: TRBV19
cdr3_aa: CASSRQGSTGELFF

j_call: TRBJ2-1
clone_size: NA
v_call: TRBV6-1
cdr3_aa: CASSEVLAGNEQFF

j_call: TRBJ2-1
clone_size: NA
v_call: TRBV19
cdr3_aa: CASSIEGGGAFYNEQFF

j_call: TRBJ2-1
clone_size: NA
v_call: TRBV28
cdr3_aa: CASSLGSLGEQFF

j_call: TRBJ2-1
clone_size: NA
v_call: TRBV5-1
cdr3_aa: CASSQREYNEQFF

j_call: TRBJ1-5
clone_size: NA
v_call: TRBV6-2/TRBV6-3
cdr3_aa: CASSQLWDRADQPQHF

j_call: TRBJ1-6
clone_size: NA
v_call: TRBV11-2
cdr3_aa: CASSLGATLHF

j_call: TRBJ2-3
clone_size: medium-sized
v_call: TRBV7-2
cdr3_aa: CASSSPWAGTEPDTQYF

j_call: TRBJ1-4
clone_size: NA
v_call: TRBV7-9
cdr3_aa: CASSFSWTGANEKLFF

j_call: TRBJ2-1
clone_size: NA
v_call: TRBV27
cdr3_aa: CASSLSGLLQFF

j_call: TRBJ1-1
clone_size: NA
v_call: TRBV5-1
cdr3_aa: CASTPGTGGPTEAFF

j_call: TRBJ1-1
clone_size: NA
v_call: TRBV6-6
cdr3_aa: CASNPSWRSTVAFF

j_call: TRBJ1-5
clone_size: NA
v_call: TRBV5-6
cdr3_aa: CASSAGVNNQPQHF

j_call: TRBJ1-1
clone_size: NA
v_call: TRBV7-9
cdr3_aa: CASRPAEGSLRDTEAFF